Each of the 32 T cell receptor beta chains below was sequenced from the same sample in a study of shared clonotypes between healthy human individuals. The protocol was immunoSEQ multiplex PCR, while the TCRdb copy is restricted to in-frame clones and leaves out a portion. Here the sample spans roughly 500,000 clones, 95% to 97% being singletons. The sample taken for sequencing was naive CD4+ T cells sorted from blood. Subset: CD45RA+ positively selected. The receptors derive from a woman aged 30 to 39 in good health.

This chain uses TRBV6-5 with TRBJ2-7; no definite D call. The CDR3 is 16 amino acids. Trimming cost V 0 bases and J 4 bases, with 16 bases left between them. CDR1 MNHEY and CDR2 SVGAGI come from the germline V gene. CDR3 sequence reads: CASSYSWIGTEYEQYF. CDR3 nucleotide sequence: TGTGCCAGCAGTTACTCGTGGATCGGAACGGAGTACGAGCAGTACTTC.

The V gene is TRBV5-1, the J gene TRBJ1-2, with 12 bases aligning to TRBD1. This CDR3 has 16 residues. The germline CDR1 and CDR2 sequences are SGHRS and YFSETQ. Trimming took 3 bases from V and 3 from J; bases not matched to a gene: 6. Written as DNA, the CDR3 is TGCGCCAGCAGCTCTCCGGGACAGGGGGCCGACTATGGCTACACCTTC. Its protein is CASSSPGQGADYGYTF.

The V and J genes are TRBV27 and TRBJ2-7, with 10 bases fitting TRBD2. The CDR3 is 14 amino acids. V lost 2 bases, J lost 6 bases, and 4 bases stayed unmatched. CDR1 MNHEY and CDR2 SMNVEV come from the germline V gene (reference sequence). The CDR3 coding sequence is TGTGCCAGCAGTTTAGCTAGCGGGAGTTTCGAGCAGTACTTC. It yields the protein CASSLASGSFEQYF.

The chain uses TRBV2 and TRBJ2-7, with TRBD1 identical over 8 bases. J gave up 3 bases and V 6 bases, and 7 bases lay outside the gene matches. CDR1 and CDR2 (germline): SNHLY, FYNNEI. This CDR3 contains 14 residues. The CDR3 DNA reads as TGTGCCAGCAGAGCAGGGACAGGTTACTACGAGCAGTACTTC. Residues: CASRAGTGYYEQYF.

This chain links TRBV6-5 with TRBJ2-2; D unclear. V was cut by 5 bases and J by 3 bases, with 10 bases left in between. Germline CDR1 and CDR2: MNHEY and SVGAGI. The CDR3 length is 14 residues. The CDR3 here is CASSRTPDTGELFF. The CDR3 coding sequence is TGTGCCAGCAGTCGTACCCCGGACACCGGGGAGCTGTTTTTT.

This chain uses TRBV29-1 with TRBJ2-5; 13 positions match TRBD2. Germline values: CDR1 SQVTM, CDR2 ANQGSEA. V lost 4 bases, J lost 10 bases, and 6 bases stayed unmatched. This CDR3 contains 13 residues. The CDR3, as DNA: TGCAGCGTTGGGACTAGCGGGAGAACGGGCCAGTACTTC. Its translation is CSVGTSGRTGQYF. Supplemented by reference TRBV29-1 and TRBJ2-5, the full variable domain reads SAVISQKPSRDICQRGTSLTIQCQVDSQVTMMFWYRQQPGQSLTLIATANQGSEATYESGFVIDKFPISRPNLTFSTLTVSNMSPEDSSIYLCSVGTSGRTGQYFGPGTRLLVL.

This chain links TRBV27 with TRBJ1-2; no reliable D call. CDR1 is MNHEY, CDR2 SMNVEV, per germline (reference sequence). This CDR3 is 13 amino acids long. Trimming shortened V by 5 bases and J by 5 bases, and 12 bases separated the two germline ends. DNA of the CDR3: TGTGCCAGCAGTCTGGAGAGAGAGTATGGCTACACCTTC. Translated: CASSLEREYGYTF.

This chain connects TRBV7-2 to TRBJ2-7; 7 positions agree with TRBD1. The CDR3 runs to 13 residues. V shed 4 bases and J 5 bases; nucleotides not matched to a gene: 5. In germline, CDR1 is SGHTA, CDR2 FQGNSA. This CDR3 reads CASSSRQGDEQYF. CDR3 DNA: TGTGCCAGCAGCTCCCGACAGGGAGACGAGCAGTACTTC.

This chain uses TRBV5-4 with TRBJ2-5, with 8 nucleotides matching TRBD1. Germline assignment: CDR1 SGHNT and CDR2 YYREEE (reference sequence). The V gene end was trimmed by 0 bases and the J gene end by 6 bases; junction bases not matched to a gene: 7. CDR3 length equals 15 residues. The CDR3 loop is CASSLGTGSLKTQYF. For the CDR3, the DNA is TGTGCCAGCAGCTTGGGGACAGGGAGCTTGAAGACCCAGTACTTC.

The CDR3 DNA follows: TGTGCCAGCACCTCTAGGACAGGGAGGGTCCACGAGCAGTACTTC. Its translation is CASTSRTGRVHEQYF. The rearrangement uses TRBV28 and TRBJ2-7; a weak D match, TRBD1 (8 bases). V lost 7 bases and J lost 5, with 21 bases in between. From germline, CDR1 is MDHEN and CDR2 SYDVKM. The CDR3 has 15 amino acids.

The chain couples TRBV2 to TRBJ1-1; 7 nucleotides align to TRBD1. Germline assignment: CDR1 SNHLY and CDR2 FYNNEI. This CDR3 is 13 amino acids long. Trimming at V came to 5 bases and at J to 1 base, leaving 1 base not matched to a gene. CDR3 coding DNA: TGTGCCAGCAGTACAGGGGAGAACACTGAAGCTTTCTTT. It is translated as CASSTGENTEAFF.

The rearrangement joins TRBV7-2 to TRBJ2-5; 7 bases line up with TRBD1. Per germline, CDR1 SGHTA and CDR2 FQGNSA. With V trimmed by 5 bases and J by 1 base, 4 bases remained unmatched. The CDR3 has 14 residues. CDR3 sequence: CASSPRQGQETQYF. The CDR3 DNA sequence: TGTGCCAGCAGCCCGAGACAGGGCCAAGAGACCCAGTACTTC.

V and J are TRBV29-1 and TRBJ2-5; TRBD2 agrees at 15 bases. From germline, CDR1 is SQVTM and CDR2 ANQGSEA. This CDR3 comprises 14 residues. Unmatched junction bases numbered 3, after V lost 6 bases and J lost 4 bases. Here the CDR3 reads CSVRTSGRGETQYF. DNA for the CDR3: TGCAGCGTACGGACTAGCGGGAGGGGAGAGACCCAGTACTTC. Full variable domain (missing parts from reference TRBV29-1 and TRBJ2-5): SAVISQKPSRDICQRGTSLTIQCQVDSQVTMMFWYRQQPGQSLTLIATANQGSEATYESGFVIDKFPISRPNLTFSTLTVSNMSPEDSSIYLCSVRTSGRGETQYFGPGTRLLVL.

The J gene is TRBJ1-3, the V gene TRBV18; D not resolved. Trimming shortened V by 5 bases and J by 4 bases, and 12 bases separated the two germline ends. Germline V gives CDR1 KGHSH, CDR2 LQKENI. This CDR3 spans 14 amino acids. This CDR3 reads CASSSNPGGNTIYF. In DNA form, the CDR3 reads TGTGCCAGCTCATCCAATCCGGGGGGAAACACCATATATTTT.

Notes on this clone: Its ends do not fully match the called genes, so a read error is possible. The chain recombines TRBV5-8 with TRBJ2-5; perhaps TRBD2 as D (5 bases). The CDR3 is 14 residues long. Germline V gene lookup returns CDR1 SGHTS and CDR2 YDEGEE. CDR3 sequence: CASRLGLPGETQYF. The CDR3 coding sequence is TGTGCCAGCAGATTGGGCTTACCGGGGGAGACCCAGTACTTC.

The rearrangement links TRBV15 to TRBJ1-4; D uncertain. Germline V lookup: CDR1 LNHNV, CDR2 YYDKDF (reference sequence). CDR3 size: 13 residues. The V gene lost 3 bases and the J gene lost 8 bases, with 10 bases spanning the gap. The CDR3 DNA sequence: TGTGCCACCAGCAGGCCAAATTCCGAAAAACTGTTTTTT. This encodes CATSRPNSEKLFF.

DNA of the CDR3: TGCGCCAGCAGCCAACGGTCTTGGCAGGGGGCGGATGGGGCCAACGTCCTGACTTTC. Encoded protein: CASSQRSWQGADGANVLTF. The gene calls are TRBV4-1 and TRBJ2-6; TRBD1 agrees at 8 bases. The CDR3 contains 19 residues. Germline CDR1 reads MGHRA; CDR2 reads YSYEKL. V lost 2 bases and J lost 3; bases outside the gene matches: 12.

The rearrangement uses TRBV5-1 and TRBJ2-1; 8 bases align to TRBD2. The CDR3 length is 15 residues. With 5 bases clipped from V and 4 bases from J, the junction kept 8 bases outside the gene matches. The germline V gene has CDR1 SGHRS and CDR2 YFSETQ. CDR3 DNA sequence: TGCGCCAGCAGACCTACTAGCGGAGCATACAATGAGCAGTTCTTC. Translation: CASRPTSGAYNEQFF.

This clone came up once. The rearrangement joins TRBV18 to TRBJ2-7; D unclear. V lost 4 bases and J lost 2, with 12 bases in between. The length of the CDR3 is 14 residues. Germline V gene data show CDR1 as KGHSH and CDR2 as LQKENI. The CDR3: CASSLRHLTYEQYF. CDR3 nucleotide sequence: TGTGCCAGCTCACTCAGACACCTAACCTACGAGCAGTACTTC. Looking up the rest from reference TRBV18 and TRBJ2-7 gives the full variable domain: NAGVMQNPRHLVRRRGQEARLRCSPMKGHSHVYWYRQLPEEGLKFMVYLQKENIIDESGMPKERFSAEFPKEGPSILRIQQVVRGDSAAYFCASSLRHLTYEQYFGPGTRLTVT.

The CDR3 loop is CASSEVFGEQYF. For the CDR3, the DNA is TGTGCCAGCAGCGAAGTGTTTGGGGAGCAGTACTTC. The rearrangement uses TRBV9 and TRBJ2-7; D remains ambiguous. Trimming took off 3 bases at V and 7 bases at J, with 11 bases between the two ends. This CDR3 contains 12 residues. Per germline, CDR1 SGDLS and CDR2 YYNGEE.

The rearrangement links TRBV6-6 to TRBJ2-1, with D tentatively TRBD1 (5 bases). The germline V gene encodes CDR1 MNHNY and CDR2 SVGAGI (reference sequence). V shed 7 bases and J shed 7 bases, with 14 bases lying between them. The length of the CDR3 is 13 residues. CDR3 DNA: TGTGCCAGCACCCCGGCAGGGTTGAATGAGCAGTTCTTC. Protein sequence: CASTPAGLNEQFF.

This chain uses TRBV18 with TRBJ1-1, with 8 bases aligning to TRBD1. The CDR3 is 17 amino acids. Germline loops: CDR1 KGHSH, CDR2 LQKENI. V was clipped by 4 bases and J by 4 bases; unmatched bases: 14. The CDR3: CASSRRTAGQGGTEAFF. The CDR3, as DNA: TGTGCCAGCTCACGAAGGACCGCTGGACAGGGAGGCACTGAAGCTTTCTTT.

The gene calls are TRBV14 and TRBJ2-1, with D uncertain. V was trimmed by 1 base and J by 8 bases, leaving 18 bases between them. CDR1 and CDR2 from the germline V gene are SGHDN and FVKESK. This CDR3 has 16 amino acids. The chain's CDR3 is CASSQVGLPRIHEQFF. CDR3 nucleotides: TGTGCCAGCAGCCAAGTAGGGCTACCCCGAATCCATGAGCAGTTCTTC.

This clone was observed a single time. CDR3: CASSRTRDSRHGDTQYF. The CDR3 nucleotides read TGTGCCAGCAGCCGAACCCGGGACTCGAGGCACGGAGATACGCAGTATTTT. This chain joins TRBV7-2 and TRBJ2-3, with D perhaps TRBD2 (6 bases). The length of the CDR3 is 17 residues. Germline lookup yields CDR1 SGHTA and CDR2 FQGNSA. The V and J ends lost 5 bases and 5 bases respectively, with 23 bases between them.

This chain links TRBV29-1 with TRBJ2-1, with D unresolved. Trimming took 4 bases from V and 4 from J, leaving 5 bases between them. CDR3 length: 11 residues. Germline loops: CDR1 SQVTM, CDR2 ANQGSEA. The CDR3 reads CSVAFYNEQFF. The CDR3 DNA reads TGCAGCGTTGCTTTTTACAATGAGCAGTTCTTC.

This clone showed up just once. The chain joins TRBV11-2 to TRBJ2-7, with D perhaps TRBD2 (6 bases). Germline V lookup: CDR1 SGHAT, CDR2 FQNNGV. The germline V and J ends were trimmed by 9 bases and 2 bases, with 11 bases remaining between them. The CDR3 covers 12 residues. This CDR3 is CASGGSTYEQYF. The CDR3 DNA sequence: TGTGCCAGTGGGGGGTCAACCTACGAGCAGTACTTC.

The V call is TRBV14, the J call TRBJ2-7; D may be TRBD2 (5 bases). In germline, CDR1 is SGHDN, CDR2 FVKESK. The length of the CDR3 is 10 residues. CDR3 DNA sequence: TGTGGAGGGCCAAACTACGAGCAGTACTTC. Its translation is CGGPNYEQYF.

V gene TRBV7-9 combines with J gene TRBJ2-3; D not certain. The CDR3 spans 14 residues. V was pared by 5 bases and J by 2 bases, with 11 bases between. The germline V gene encodes CDR1 SEHNR and CDR2 FQNEAQ (reference sequence). The CDR3 here is CASSPSFPTDTQYF. Here the CDR3 DNA reads TGTGCCAGCAGCCCTAGTTTCCCCACAGATACGCAGTATTTT.

The rearrangement uses TRBV28 and TRBJ2-7, with TRBD2 identical over 10 bases. The CDR3 contains 14 residues. V gave up 8 bases and J gave up 2 bases; unmatched junction bases: 6. Germline V CDR1 and CDR2: MDHEN, SYDVKM. CDR3 sequence reads: CASRWTSGTYEQYF. The CDR3 region has the DNA TGTGCCAGCCGGTGGACTAGCGGAACCTACGAGCAGTACTTC.

This clone was counted once. The chain links TRBV27 to TRBJ2-7; D remains ambiguous. Per the germline V gene, CDR1 is MNHEY and CDR2 is SMNVEV (reference sequence). The V end was cut by 8 bases, the J end by 3 bases, with 11 bases between. The CDR3 length is 12 residues. The CDR3 region has the DNA TGTGCCAGCCGCAGGCTTGGCTACGAGCAGTACTTC. Encoded protein: CASRRLGYEQYF.

The J gene is TRBJ2-7, the V gene TRBV4-1, with TRBD1 matching over 8 bases. Germline V gene lookup returns CDR1 MGHRA and CDR2 YSYEKL. The V segment lost 3 bases and the J segment 6 bases; nucleotides outside the gene matches: 4. This CDR3 region has 13 residues. The CDR3 DNA is TGCGCCAGCAGCCAGGACAGGGATCTCGAGCAGTACTTC. This gives the protein CASSQDRDLEQYF.

This chain links TRBV7-2 with TRBJ2-2, with 7 positions matching TRBD1. V gave up 1 base and J gave up 6 bases; unmatched junction bases: 2. The CDR3 runs 14 residues. Germline V lookup: CDR1 SGHTA, CDR2 FQGNSA. CDR3 sequence reads: CASSLGRGSGELFF. The CDR3 nucleotides are TGTGCCAGCAGCTTAGGCAGGGGGTCCGGGGAGCTGTTTTTT.